This passage covers 23 T cell receptor beta chains from one sample sequenced in a study of cytomegalovirus exposure and HLA in healthy donors. Primers: 60 Vbeta forward and 13 Jbeta reverse. Profiled with immunoSEQ multiplex PCR; TCRdb holds only in-frame clones, not every one. The top ten clones hold under 5% of a sample with about 170,000 clones, approximately 85% of them seen once. The material sequenced was PBMCs. These receptor sequences come from a girl between 10 and 17 years old in good health and CMV-seropositive.

The chain employs TRBV11-2 and TRBJ2-7, with D unclear. The germline V gene has CDR1 SGHAT and CDR2 FQNNGV. Trimming took off 5 bases at V and 2 bases at J, with 7 bases between the two ends. The CDR3 runs 12 residues. CDR3 protein: CASSLPAYEQYF. The CDR3 bases are TGTGCCAGCAGCCTCCCAGCCTACGAGCAGTACTTC.

The V and J genes are TRBV6-5 and TRBJ2-3; D might be TRBD1 (5 bases). V shed 2 bases and J shed 2 bases, with 11 bases lying between them. Germline V CDR1 and CDR2: MNHEY, SVGAGI. The CDR3 spans 15 residues. The CDR3 sequence is CASSYRQPITDTQYF. CDR3 in DNA: TGTGCCAGCAGTTACAGACAGCCGATCACAGATACGCAGTATTTT.

The rearrangement joins TRBV7-8 to TRBJ2-5; 8 nucleotides align to TRBD1. The CDR3 sequence is 13 residues long. With V trimmed by 5 bases and J by 2 bases, 1 base remained unmatched. Germline V CDR1 and CDR2: SGHVS, FQNEAQ. CDR3 sequence reads: CASSDRGQETQYF. As DNA, the CDR3 is TGTGCCAGCAGCGACAGGGGACAAGAGACCCAGTACTTC.

The chain links TRBV4-2 to TRBJ1-2, with 11 bases identical to TRBD1. The CDR3 extends over 14 amino acids. Trimming at V came to 3 bases and at J to 5 bases, leaving 2 bases not matched to a gene. Germline V gene data show CDR1 as LGHNA and CDR2 as YNFKEQ. The chain's CDR3 is CASSQGTGGYGYTF. CDR3 nucleotides: TGTGCCAGCAGCCAGGGGACAGGGGGGTATGGCTACACCTTC.

This clone has only one observation. The V call is TRBV6-6, the J call TRBJ1-1; D is uncertain. The CDR3 sequence is 14 residues long. CDR1 and CDR2 from the germline V gene are MNHNY and SVGAGI (reference sequence). Trimming removed 0 bases from V and 5 bases from J, with 10 bases in between. The CDR3 loop is CASSYSLGSTEAFF. CDR3 nucleotide sequence: TGTGCCAGCAGTTACTCGCTAGGGAGTACTGAAGCTTTCTTT.

The chain uses TRBV6-5 and TRBJ1-2, with D possibly TRBD1 on 5 matching bases. This CDR3 region has 12 residues. CDR1 and CDR2 (germline): MNHEY, SVGAGI. V lost 2 bases and J 11 bases, leaving 12 bases between the germline ends. CDR3 sequence reads: CASSYPTGPYTF. CDR3 nucleotide sequence: TGTGCCAGCAGTTACCCCACAGGACCTTACACCTTC.

The J gene is TRBJ1-5, the V gene TRBV12-5, with 7 bases fitting TRBD1. J was trimmed by 0 bases and V by 0 bases; bases with no gene match: 11. Per the germline V gene, CDR1 is LGHNT and CDR2 is FRNRAP. This CDR3 spans 19 amino acids. Written as DNA, the CDR3 is TGTGCTAGTGGTTTGGTACGAACAGGGGATGAGACTAGCAATCAGCCCCAGCATTTT. This sequence encodes CASGLVRTGDETSNQPQHF.

The rearrangement links TRBV12-5 to TRBJ2-5; TRBD2 matches at 7 bases. V lost 3 bases and J lost 0; bases outside the gene matches: 7. Germline V lookup: CDR1 LGHNT, CDR2 FRNRAP. The CDR3 consists of 16 residues. The CDR3 protein is CASGLGGGEYQETQYF. CDR3 nucleotides: TGTGCTAGTGGTTTAGGCGGGGGAGAGTACCAAGAGACCCAGTACTTC.

The J gene is TRBJ1-4, the V gene TRBV12-5; D is unresolved. Between the trimmed V and J ends, which lost 3 bases and 0 bases, there was a span of 14 bases. CDR1 and CDR2 from the germline V gene are LGHNT and FRNRAP. This CDR3 region has 17 residues. The CDR3 loop reads CASGLKLLSATNEKLFF. The CDR3 bases are TGTGCTAGTGGTTTAAAGTTATTGTCGGCAACTAATGAAAAACTGTTTTTT.

The rearrangement links TRBV7-8 to TRBJ1-5; possibly TRBD1 for D (5 bases). Germline CDR1 reads SGHVS; CDR2 reads FQNEAQ. CDR3 length: 14 amino acids. Trimming left V 6 bases short and J 4 bases short, with 13 bases between. CDR3 in amino acids: CASRAQGGNQPQHF. As DNA, the CDR3 is TGTGCCAGCAGGGCTCAGGGAGGGAATCAGCCCCAGCATTTT. The full variable domain, in which reference TRBV7-8 and TRBJ1-5 provide the parts outside the CDR3, is GAGVSQSPRYKVAKRGQDVALRCDPISGHVSLFWYQQALGQGPEFLTYFQNEAQLDKSGLPSDRFFAERPEGSVSTLKIQRTQQEDSAVYLCASRAQGGNQPQHFGDGTRLSIL.

The rearrangement links TRBV27 to TRBJ2-5; 12 bases line up with TRBD1. This CDR3 comprises 15 residues. In germline, CDR1 is MNHEY, CDR2 SMNVEV (reference sequence). Germline trimming cut 5 bases from V and 5 bases from J; bases unmatched to any gene: 6. The CDR3 sequence: CASSGTGGPWETQYF. DNA of the CDR3: TGTGCCAGCAGTGGGACAGGGGGCCCCTGGGAGACCCAGTACTTC.

The rearrangement uses TRBV5-1 and TRBJ2-7; no clear D. CDR1 is SGHRS, CDR2 YFSETQ, per germline. V gave up 4 bases and J gave up 0 bases, with 14 bases separating them. CDR3 size: 15 residues. The CDR3 DNA is TGCGCCAGCAGCCCGGTTCGGGTAAACTCCTACGAGCAGTACTTC. It translates to CASSPVRVNSYEQYF.

CDR3 DNA sequence: TGTGCCAGCATCACCCCCGGGACAGGGACCTACGAGCAGTACTTC. This encodes CASITPGTGTYEQYF. This chain joins TRBV2 and TRBJ2-7; TRBD1 matches 9 bases. This CDR3 comprises 15 residues. V lost 7 bases to trimming and J lost 2 bases; unmatched junction nucleotides: 9. From germline, CDR1 is SNHLY and CDR2 FYNNEI.

This chain links TRBV5-4 with TRBJ2-1; TRBD2 matches at 8 bases. CDR3 length: 15 amino acids. The J segment lost 0 bases and the V segment lost 7 bases, leaving 6 bases of the junction unmatched. Germline CDR1 reads SGHNT; CDR2 reads YYREEE (reference sequence). The CDR3: CASGRGDSSYNEQFF. The CDR3 DNA is TGTGCCAGCGGGCGGGGGGACTCCTCCTACAATGAGCAGTTCTTC. The whole variable domain, remainder taken from reference TRBV5-4 and TRBJ2-1, is ETGVTQSPTHLIKTRGQQVTLRCSSQSGHNTVSWYQQALGQGPQFIFQYYREEENGRGNFPPRFSGLQFPNYSSELNVNALELDDSALYLCASGRGDSSYNEQFFGPGTRLTVL.

The chain joins TRBV4-1 to TRBJ2-7; 7 bases agree with TRBD1. The V gene's germline CDR1 is MGHRA and CDR2 YSYEKL. The CDR3 totals 15 residues. J was trimmed by 6 bases and V by 4 bases; bases with no gene match: 12. The CDR3 here is CASSRNLGTAAEQYF. The CDR3 DNA follows: TGCGCCAGCAGCCGTAACTTAGGGACAGCCGCCGAGCAGTACTTC.

The gene calls are TRBV29-1 and TRBJ2-1; 7 bases are shared with TRBD1. From germline, CDR1 is SQVTM and CDR2 ANQGSEA. Unmatched junction bases numbered 13, after V lost 7 bases and J lost 7 bases. CDR3 length: 14 amino acids. The CDR3 DNA reads as TGCAGCGCCAATCCGGGACAGTTGAGGAATGAGCAGTTCTTC. Encoded protein: CSANPGQLRNEQFF.

The chain uses TRBV6-6 and TRBJ2-7; unclear D gene. Trimming shortened V by 6 bases and J by 1 base, and 13 bases separated the two germline ends. The germline gives CDR1 MNHNY, CDR2 SVGAGI (reference sequence). The length of the CDR3 is 14 residues. Here the CDR3 reads CASRIIQQSYEQYF. In DNA, the CDR3 is TGTGCCAGCAGGATAATACAGCAATCCTACGAGCAGTACTTC.

This clone was observed at least ten times. This sequence joins TRBV4-2 and TRBJ2-7; tentative D call: TRBD1 (5 bases). V lost 1 base to trimming and J lost 0 bases, with 13 bases between them. Germline V gene sequence: CDR1 LGHNA, CDR2 YNFKEQ. There are 16 residues in the CDR3. For the CDR3, the DNA is TGTGCCAGCAGCCAAGGCGGCCAGGGTCCCTCCTACGAGCAGTACTTC. As protein: CASSQGGQGPSYEQYF.

J is TRBJ1-1 and V is TRBV5-1; possibly TRBD1 for D (6 bases). The V and J ends lost 4 bases and 4 bases respectively, with 11 bases between them. Germline-derived CDR1 and CDR2 are SGHRS and YFSETQ. CDR3 length: 13 amino acids. The CDR3 DNA sequence: TGCGCCAGCAGCCTCACAGGGATCACTGAAGCTTTCTTT. It yields the protein CASSLTGITEAFF.

V gene TRBV5-1 combines with J gene TRBJ2-1; 11 nucleotides agree with TRBD1. Germline trimming cut 1 base from V and 7 bases from J; bases unmatched to any gene: 4. The CDR3 runs to 15 residues. The germline CDR1 and CDR2 sequences are SGHRS and YFSETQ. In DNA form, the CDR3 reads TGCGCCAGCAGCTTGTACGGGACAGGGGGAAATGAGCAGTTCTTC. Translating gives CASSLYGTGGNEQFF.

The V call is TRBV7-3, the J call TRBJ2-7, with 11 bases aligning to TRBD1. CDR1 is SGHTA, CDR2 FQGTGA, per germline. The CDR3 is 14 residues long. Unmatched junction bases numbered 6, after V lost 5 bases and J lost 6 bases. The chain's CDR3 is CASSPGDRGSEQYF. In nucleotides, the CDR3 is TGTGCCAGCAGCCCCGGGGACAGGGGGAGCGAGCAGTACTTC.

This chain joins TRBV6-5 and TRBJ2-5; the D gene is possibly TRBD1 (6 bases). The CDR3 is made up of 14 amino acids. V was trimmed by 2 bases and J by 5 bases, leaving 12 bases between them. Germline V gives CDR1 MNHEY, CDR2 SVGAGI. CDR3 protein: CASSYMDSWETQYF. CDR3 DNA: TGTGCCAGCAGTTACATGGACAGTTGGGAGACCCAGTACTTC.

This rearrangement joins TRBV5-1 to TRBJ1-1, with D possibly being TRBD1 (5 bases). Germline V CDR1 and CDR2: SGHRS, YFSETQ. This CDR3 has 13 residues. Trimming removed 4 bases from V and 8 bases from J, with 15 bases in between. In DNA form, the CDR3 reads TGCGCCAGCAGCCCTAACGGTGGGGCAGAAGCTTTCTTT. Amino acids: CASSPNGGAEAFF.